This record covers a single T cell receptor (beta chain). As yet, its antigen is unknown. The sample is drawn from a study of T cell clonotyping in hematopoietic cell transplantation. Overall study results and limits: After transplant, recipient diversity fell while pathologically expanded clonotypes grew through day 180.

Sequenced by immunoSEQ multiplex PCR; TCRdb stores in-frame clones only, minus some. Counted here are approximately 20,000 clones, 65% to 85% occurring once; the ten biggest clones make up about 15%. Germline values: CDR1 SGDLS, CDR2 YYNGEE. The CDR3 spans 18 residues. V trimming: 3 bases; J trimming: 1 base; junction bases outside the gene matches: 11. This chain joins TRBV9 and TRBJ2-2; TRBD2 agrees at 8 bases. The sequence was obtained from a man aged 55-75 years in good health. Some clones in this sample may be carry-over from other donors' samples. Sequencing was done on a sample of peripheral blood mononuclear cells. This CDR3 reads CASSAPREVLWNTGELFF. For the CDR3, the DNA is TGTGCCAGCAGCGCCCCGCGGGAGGTTCTATGGAACACCGGGGAGCTGTTTTTT.